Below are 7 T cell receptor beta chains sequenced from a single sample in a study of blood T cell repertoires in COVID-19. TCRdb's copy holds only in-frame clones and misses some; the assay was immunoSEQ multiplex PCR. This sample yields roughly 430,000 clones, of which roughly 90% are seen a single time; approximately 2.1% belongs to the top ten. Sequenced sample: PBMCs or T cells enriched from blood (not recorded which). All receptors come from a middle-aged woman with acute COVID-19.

In DNA, the CDR3 is TGTGCCCAACCTAGGGGGCAGAACACTGAAGCTTTCTTT. Protein product: CAQPRGQNTEAFF. This chain connects TRBV24-1 to TRBJ1-1, with 7 bases aligning to TRBD1. Trimming cost V 12 bases and J 1 base; bases outside gene matches: 7. This CDR3 comprises 13 residues. CDR1 is KGHDR, CDR2 SFDVKD, per germline.

The CDR3 region is CSAAPLRARGGYTF. Here the CDR3 DNA reads TGCAGCGCCGCGCCCCTCAGGGCCCGTGGGGGCTACACCTTC. V gene TRBV29-1 combines with J gene TRBJ1-2, with TRBD1 as a possible D gene (5 bases). V lost 7 bases to trimming and J lost 8 bases, with 23 bases between them. The germline V gene has CDR1 SQVTM and CDR2 ANQGSEA. The CDR3 has 14 residues.

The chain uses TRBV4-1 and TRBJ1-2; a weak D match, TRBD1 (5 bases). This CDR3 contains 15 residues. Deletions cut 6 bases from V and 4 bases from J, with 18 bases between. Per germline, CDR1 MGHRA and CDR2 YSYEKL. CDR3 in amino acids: CASRPITGTSYGYTF. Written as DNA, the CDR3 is TGCGCCAGCAGACCGATTACAGGAACCTCCTATGGCTACACCTTC.

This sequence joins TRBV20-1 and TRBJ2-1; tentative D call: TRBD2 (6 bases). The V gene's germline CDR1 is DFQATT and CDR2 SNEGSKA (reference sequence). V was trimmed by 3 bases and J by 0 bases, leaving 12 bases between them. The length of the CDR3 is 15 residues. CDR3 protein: CSASSSAVSYNEQFF. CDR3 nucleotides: TGCAGTGCTAGTTCTAGCGCGGTCTCCTACAATGAGCAGTTCTTC.

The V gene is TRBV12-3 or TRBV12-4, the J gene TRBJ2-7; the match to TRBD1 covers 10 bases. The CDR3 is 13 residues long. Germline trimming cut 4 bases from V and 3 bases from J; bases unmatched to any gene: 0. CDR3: CASSWDRGYEQYF. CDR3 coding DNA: TGTGCCAGCAGTTGGGACAGGGGCTACGAGCAGTACTTC.

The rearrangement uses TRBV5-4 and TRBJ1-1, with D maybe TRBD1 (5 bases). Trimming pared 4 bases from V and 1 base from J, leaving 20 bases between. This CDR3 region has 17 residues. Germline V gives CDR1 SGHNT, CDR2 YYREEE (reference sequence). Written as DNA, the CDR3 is TGTGCCAGCAGCATCGGGACTCCCTCAATCAGGAACACTGAAGCTTTCTTT. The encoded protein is CASSIGTPSIRNTEAFF.

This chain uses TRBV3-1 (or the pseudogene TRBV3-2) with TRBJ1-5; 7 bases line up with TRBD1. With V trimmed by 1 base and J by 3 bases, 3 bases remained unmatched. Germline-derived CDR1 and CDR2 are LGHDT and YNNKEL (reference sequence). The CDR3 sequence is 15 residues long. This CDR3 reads CASSQGQGDNQPQHF. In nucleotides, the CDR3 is TGTGCCAGCAGCCAAGGACAGGGAGACAATCAGCCCCAGCATTTT.